The sequence of this T cell receptor beta chain was determined in a study of T cell responses to AZD1222 COVID-19 vaccine. Germline CDR1 SGHDT, CDR2 YYEEEE. There are 16 residues in the CDR3. V dropped 4 bases and J dropped 1; count of bases not matched to a gene: 6. Sequencing was performed with immunoSEQ multiplex PCR; in TCRdb, only in-frame clones are kept and a portion is missing. The profile covers around 150,000 clones, with approximately 90% appearing a single time and 3% to 3.5% taken by the ten largest. Findings of the study overall: Dominant CD4 TCR responses targeted spike regions 160-218 and 743-854. Unmutated variant regions are reportedly the target of nearly half of TCRs that are spike-specific. Donors, mostly white British, included more females; clonal diversity was possibly underestimated.

This clone came up a few times. Antigen unknown. Sequencing used peripheral blood, obtained on day 0 of MenACWY control vaccination. V and J are TRBV5-6 and TRBJ1-5; 9 nucleotides agree with TRBD1. This sequence originates from an adult in good health. The CDR3 nucleotides are TGTGCCAGCAGCCTAATGACAGGGGGAAGCAATCAGCCCCAGCATTTT. Its protein is CASSLMTGGSNQPQHF.